This entry lists 30 T cell receptor beta chains sequenced from one sample in a study of OX40 agonist ivuxolimab in advanced cancers. Libraries came from the immunoSEQ multiplex PCR assay. Here the immuneACCESS table is served through TCRdb, limited to in-frame sequences with V and J called. Missing clones are a known gap in these copies; in checked studies unresolved V genes cover under half, and the rest lacks a known reason. The table for this sample lists 5,000 to 6,500 clones; about 71% of them were counted only once. Together, the top ten hold roughly 61% of the sample. Sequences were derived from CD4+ or CD8+ T cells sorted from blood, sampled in a trial of the OX40 agonist ivuxolimab. These receptors all stem from an adult with an advanced solid tumor such as melanoma, head and neck, liver or kidney cancer.

DNA for the CDR3: TGTGCCAGCACCAAGGGTAGTCCGGGGGAGCTGTTTTTT. Protein product: CASTKGSPGELFF. V gene TRBV6-5 combines with J gene TRBJ2-2; D is unclear. The CDR3 sequence is 13 residues long. V was trimmed by 7 bases and J by 8 bases, leaving 14 bases between them. Germline V gene data show CDR1 as MNHEY and CDR2 as SVGAGI.

The genes are TRBV7-2 and TRBJ2-1; D is unclear. Germline lookup yields CDR1 SGHTA and CDR2 FQGNSA. The CDR3 has 13 amino acids. V was shortened by 7 bases and J by 0 bases, with 7 bases between the two germline ends. The CDR3 coding sequence is TGTGCCAGCAAAAGGAGCTCCTACAATGAGCAGTTCTTC. Translating it yields CASKRSSYNEQFF.

This clone came up a few times. The chain carries TRBV7-9 and TRBJ2-7, with 8 nucleotides matching TRBD2. The CDR3 has 14 amino acids. Germline CDR1 SEHNR, CDR2 FQNEAQ (reference sequence). With 1 base clipped from V and 4 bases from J, the junction kept 3 bases outside the gene matches. The CDR3 spells CASSLGPGGYEQYF. The CDR3 region has the DNA TGTGCCAGCAGCTTAGGCCCGGGGGGGTACGAGCAGTACTTC.

This clone occurred once. The rearrangement uses TRBV25-1 and TRBJ2-1; D gene uncertain. V gave up 3 bases and J gave up 2 bases, with 14 bases separating them. The CDR3 runs 16 residues. Per germline, CDR1 MGHDK and CDR2 SYGVNS. The DNA for the CDR3 is TGTGCCAGCAGTGACCAAGCGTTCTTTGCCTACAATGAGCAGTTCTTC. As protein: CASSDQAFFAYNEQFF.

In the case of this clone: One junction end disagrees with the germline gene, perhaps due to a read error. The genes are TRBV4-1 and TRBJ1-2; 7 bases fit TRBD1. Germline CDR1 MGHRA, CDR2 YSYEKL. This CDR3 region has 16 residues. The CDR3 reads CASSQDNRGAHYGYTF. The CDR3, as DNA: TGCGCCAGCAGCCAAGATAACAGGGGCGCGCACTACGGCTACACCTTC.

CDR3 region: CASSFVAEETQYF. The DNA for the CDR3 is TGTGCCAGCAGCTTCGTAGCTGAAGAGACCCAGTACTTC. The chain recombines TRBV5-6 with TRBJ2-5; D not certain. Looked up from germline, CDR1 is SGHDT and CDR2 is YYEEEE. V was trimmed by 2 bases and J by 3 bases, leaving 8 bases between them. The CDR3 covers 13 residues.

This clone was recorded once. The V and J genes are TRBV10-3 and TRBJ1-5; 7 nucleotides agree with TRBD1. Germline values: CDR1 ENHRY, CDR2 SYGVKD. This CDR3 is 18 amino acids long. V gave up 0 bases and J gave up 0 bases; unmatched junction bases: 8. The DNA of the CDR3 is TGTGCCATCAGTGAGTCGGGGACAGAAATTTATAGCAATCAGCCCCAGCATTTT. This encodes CAISESGTEIYSNQPQHF.

V gene TRBV7-9 combines with J gene TRBJ1-2, with a possible D match to TRBD1 (5 bases). CDR3 length equals 13 residues. Germline V gene data show CDR1 as SEHNR and CDR2 as FQNEAQ (reference sequence). V was cut by 5 bases and J by 4 bases, with 11 bases left in between. The CDR3 sequence: CASSPGTVYGYTF. The CDR3 DNA is TGTGCCAGCAGCCCAGGGACGGTCTATGGCTACACCTTC.

The genes are TRBV7-2 and TRBJ2-7; TRBD2 aligns across 8 bases. The CDR3 covers 14 residues. Germline trimming cut 5 bases from V and 7 bases from J; bases unmatched to any gene: 10. Per germline, CDR1 SGHTA and CDR2 FQGNSA. CDR3 in amino acids: CASSQRGNQREQYF. CDR3 bases: TGTGCCAGCAGCCAGCGGGGGAACCAAAGGGAGCAGTACTTC.

The chain employs TRBV7-3 and TRBJ2-2; TRBD2 agrees at 8 bases. J lost 6 bases, V lost 0 bases, and 3 bases had no gene match. This CDR3 is built from 15 residues. CDR1 SGHTA and CDR2 FQGTGA come from the germline V gene. CDR3 protein: CASSLTNSGAGELFF. CDR3 in DNA: TGTGCCAGCAGCTTAACGAATAGCGGGGCCGGGGAGCTGTTTTTT.

The V gene is TRBV7-9, the J gene TRBJ1-4; D possibly corresponds to TRBD1 (5 bases). The germline V gene has CDR1 SEHNR and CDR2 FQNEAQ (reference sequence). V was trimmed by 1 base and J by 8 bases, leaving 14 bases between them. The length of the CDR3 is 15 residues. The CDR3 protein is CASSLGRRVGEKLFF. DNA of the CDR3: TGTGCCAGCAGCTTAGGGCGCAGGGTGGGCGAAAAACTGTTTTTT.

In its sample, this clone was seen a few times. V is TRBV10-3 and J is TRBJ2-7, with TRBD2 identical over 10 bases. The CDR3 is 16 amino acids. Germline CDR1 ENHRY, CDR2 SYGVKD. The V segment lost 3 bases and the J segment 4 bases; nucleotides outside the gene matches: 9. DNA for the CDR3: TGTGCCATCAGTGATCCCGGGACTAGCGCCGCTTACGAGCAGTACTTC. It encodes CAISDPGTSAAYEQYF.

The gene calls are TRBV6-4 and TRBJ1-2; D call uncertain. CDR1 MRHNA and CDR2 SNTAGT come from the germline V gene. CDR3 length equals 11 residues. The V gene lost 6 bases and the J gene lost 8 bases, with 10 bases spanning the gap. The CDR3 nucleotides are TGTGCCAGCAGCCCTCGGGGAGGCTACACCTTC. As protein: CASSPRGGYTF.

This clone has a single count. The genes are TRBV6-4 and TRBJ1-2; D remains unclear. The CDR3 is made up of 13 amino acids. Germline assignment: CDR1 MRHNA and CDR2 SNTAGT. Trimming left V 3 bases short and J 4 bases short, with 9 bases between. The CDR3 DNA follows: TGTGCCAGCAGTGAAGGAGAGAGCTATGGCTACACCTTC. Translated, it gives CASSEGESYGYTF.

This sequence joins TRBV5-1 and TRBJ2-2, with unresolved D. The CDR3 spans 11 residues. Trimming took off 5 bases at V and 1 base at J, with 0 bases between the two ends. Germline V gives CDR1 SGHRS, CDR2 YFSETQ. CDR3 in amino acids: CASRNTGELFF. CDR3 DNA: TGCGCCAGCAGGAACACCGGGGAGCTGTTTTTT.

The rearrangement uses TRBV7-2 and TRBJ2-5, with D possibly TRBD1 on 6 matching bases. CDR1 is SGHTA, CDR2 FQGNSA, per germline. The V and J ends lost 6 bases and 4 bases respectively, with 18 bases between them. There are 15 residues in the CDR3. The CDR3 DNA sequence: TGTGCCAGCAGGAGGGGGATTCTAGTCACAGAGACCCAGTACTTC. As protein: CASRRGILVTETQYF. The whole variable domain, filled in from reference TRBV7-2 and TRBJ2-5, reads GAGVSQSPSNKVTEKGKDVELRCDPISGHTALYWYRQSLGQGLEFLIYFQGNSAPDKSGLPSDRFSAERTGGSVSTLTIQRTQQEDSAVYLCASRRGILVTETQYFGPGTRLLVL.

The chain recombines TRBV28 with TRBJ1-1; 10 bases are shared with TRBD1. Per germline, CDR1 MDHEN and CDR2 SYDVKM. There are 14 residues in the CDR3. V was clipped by 4 bases and J by 5 bases; unmatched bases: 4. This chain's CDR3 is CASSSRDRGTEAFF. Here the CDR3 DNA reads TGTGCCAGCAGTTCCAGGGACAGGGGTACTGAAGCTTTCTTT.

This clone was seen a handful of times. The chain is built from TRBV7-3 and TRBJ1-2; a possible D gene is TRBD1 (5 bases). V was clipped by 5 bases and J by 7 bases, with 14 bases between them. CDR1 is SGHTA and CDR2 is FQGTGA in the germline V gene. CDR3 length: 13 amino acids. Here the CDR3 reads CASSLSGGGGYTF. CDR3 DNA: TGTGCCAGCAGCCTCAGCGGGGGAGGTGGCTACACCTTC.

V is TRBV11-1 and J is TRBJ1-1, with unresolved D. Per the germline V gene, CDR1 is SGHAT and CDR2 is FQDESV (reference sequence). The CDR3 loop spans 17 amino acids. V lost 1 base and J lost 0, with 15 bases in between. The CDR3 region has the DNA TGTGCCAGCAGCTTAGTGGGAGGAACCTTCATGAACACTGAAGCTTTCTTT. Amino acids: CASSLVGGTFMNTEAFF.

This clone showed up just a few times. This chain's CDR3 is CASSSHEAPETQYF. Here the CDR3 DNA reads TGTGCCAGCAGCTCACACGAAGCCCCGGAGACCCAGTACTTC. The V and J genes are TRBV11-3 and TRBJ2-5, with D hard to call. This CDR3 has 14 amino acids. CDR1 is SGHNT and CDR2 is YENEEA in the germline V gene. Between the trimmed V and J ends, which lost 4 bases and 5 bases, there was a span of 14 bases. Full variable domain (remainder filled in from reference TRBV11-3 and TRBJ2-5): EAGVVQSPRYKIIEKKQPVAFWCNPISGHNTLYWYLQNLGQGPELLIRYENEEAVDDSQLPKDRFSAERLKGVDSTLKIQPAELGDSAVYLCASSSHEAPETQYFGPGTRLLVL.

CDR3 nucleotide sequence: TGTGCCAGCAGCTTGGGGCTAGCGGGGAACACCGGGGAGCTGTTTTTT. It specifies CASSLGLAGNTGELFF. The chain carries TRBV5-6 and TRBJ2-2; 8 positions agree with TRBD2. The CDR3 totals 16 residues. Losses at the gene ends were 0 bases for V and 1 base for J; bases not matched to a gene: 2. The germline CDR1 and CDR2 sequences are SGHDT and YYEEEE.

The CDR3 reads CASSPGAGGSTDTQYF. Written as DNA, the CDR3 is TGTGCCAGCAGCCCAGGGGCGGGGGGAAGCACAGATACGCAGTATTTT. The J gene is TRBJ2-3, the V gene TRBV9, with 8 bases aligning to TRBD2. The V and J ends lost 4 bases and 0 bases, in that order; junction bases with no gene match: 7. CDR1 is SGDLS, CDR2 YYNGEE, per germline. The CDR3 runs to 16 residues.

The chain links TRBV27 to TRBJ2-5; TRBD2 aligns across 9 bases. Germline CDR1 and CDR2: MNHEY and SMNVEV (reference sequence). Losses at the gene ends were 3 bases for V and 2 bases for J; bases not matched to a gene: 4. CDR3 length: 15 amino acids. CDR3 in amino acids: CASSFWSGGQETQYF. The CDR3 DNA is TGTGCCAGCAGTTTTTGGAGCGGGGGGCAAGAGACCCAGTACTTC.

V and J are TRBV7-9 and TRBJ2-1, with 10 bases that match TRBD2. This CDR3 contains 16 residues. Germline V gene data show CDR1 as SEHNR and CDR2 as FQNEAQ (reference sequence). With 1 base clipped from V and 3 bases from J, the junction kept 3 bases outside the gene matches. The CDR3 DNA is TGTGCCAGCAGCTTAGGTAGCGGGAGGTTCTACAATGAGCAGTTCTTC. It is translated as CASSLGSGRFYNEQFF.

By sample share, this clone is medium-sized. The CDR3 loop is CASSRGQAEYNEQFF. The CDR3 coding sequence is TGTGCCAGCAGCCGGGGACAGGCCGAATACAATGAGCAGTTCTTC. The chain combines TRBV7-6 with TRBJ2-1; the match to TRBD1 covers 8 bases. The CDR3 loop spans 15 amino acids. Germline V gene lookup returns CDR1 SGHVS and CDR2 FNYEAQ. Germline trimming cut 5 bases from V and 4 bases from J; bases unmatched to any gene: 7.

This clone qualifies as medium-sized. CDR3 protein: CASRMTGRANYGYTF. The CDR3 DNA reads TGTGCCAGCAGGATGACAGGGAGAGCCAACTATGGCTACACCTTC. This chain connects TRBV28 to TRBJ1-2, with TRBD1 identical over 7 bases. V lost 6 bases, J lost 2 bases, and 9 bases stayed unmatched. CDR3 size: 15 residues. From germline, CDR1 is MDHEN and CDR2 SYDVKM.

The CDR3 DNA sequence: TGTGCCAGCAGCTTAACCAACAGCAAAGAGACCCAGTACTTC. Translation gives CASSLTNSKETQYF. The chain employs TRBV2 and TRBJ2-5; no clear D. The germline gives CDR1 SNHLY, CDR2 FYNNEI. The CDR3 consists of 14 residues. V lost 6 bases and J 3 bases, leaving 14 bases between the germline ends. Full variable domain (rest looked up from reference TRBV2 and TRBJ2-5): EPEVTQTPSHQVTQMGQEVILRCVPISNHLYFYWYRQILGQKVEFLVSFYNNEISEKSEIFDDQFSVERPDGSNFTLKIRSTKLEDSAMYFCASSLTNSKETQYFGPGTRLLVL.

This chain joins TRBV11-2 and TRBJ1-6, with no clear D. V lost 5 bases, J lost 7 bases, and 18 bases lay in between. Germline loops: CDR1 SGHAT, CDR2 FQNNGV. There are 16 residues in the CDR3. The CDR3 DNA follows: TGTGCCAGCAGCCAAGAAGGCAGAACCACAAATTCACCCCTCCACTTT. Translating it yields CASSQEGRTTNSPLHF.

The rearrangement links TRBV29-1 to TRBJ1-2; D uncertain. This CDR3 spans 8 amino acids. V gave up 3 bases and J gave up 7 bases, with 0 bases separating them. Germline values: CDR1 SQVTM, CDR2 ANQGSEA. The CDR3 DNA is TGCAGCGTTGATGGCTACACCTTC. Its protein is CSVDGYTF.

The table lists this clone with a count of one. The V call is TRBV7-2, the J call TRBJ2-7, with TRBD2 identical over 10 bases. Germline values: CDR1 SGHTA, CDR2 FQGNSA. V trimming: 2 bases; J trimming: 7 bases; junction bases outside the gene matches: 5. The CDR3 extends over 14 amino acids. This CDR3 is CASSLTSGEREQYF. The CDR3 DNA sequence: TGTGCCAGCAGCTTAACTAGCGGGGAGAGGGAGCAGTACTTC. Variable domain in full (rest from reference TRBV7-2 and TRBJ2-7): GAGVSQSPSNKVTEKGKDVELRCDPISGHTALYWYRQSLGQGLEFLIYFQGNSAPDKSGLPSDRFSAERTGGSVSTLTIQRTQQEDSAVYLCASSLTSGEREQYFGPGTRLTVT.